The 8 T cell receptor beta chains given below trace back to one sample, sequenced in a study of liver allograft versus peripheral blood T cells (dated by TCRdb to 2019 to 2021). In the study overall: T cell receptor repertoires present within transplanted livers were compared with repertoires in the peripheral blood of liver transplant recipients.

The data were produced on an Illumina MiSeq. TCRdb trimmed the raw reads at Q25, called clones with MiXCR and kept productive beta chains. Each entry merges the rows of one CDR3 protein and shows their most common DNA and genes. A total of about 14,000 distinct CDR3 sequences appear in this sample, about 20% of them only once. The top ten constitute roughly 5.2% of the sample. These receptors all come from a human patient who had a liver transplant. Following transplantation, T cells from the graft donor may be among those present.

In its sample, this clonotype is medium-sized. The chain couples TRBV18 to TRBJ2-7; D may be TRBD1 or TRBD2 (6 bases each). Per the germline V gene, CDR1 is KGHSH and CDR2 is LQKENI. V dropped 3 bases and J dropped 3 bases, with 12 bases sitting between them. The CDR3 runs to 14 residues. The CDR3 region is CASSPLGGLYEQYF. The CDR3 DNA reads TGTGCCAGCTCACCTCTGGGGGGCCTCTACGAGCAGTACTTC.

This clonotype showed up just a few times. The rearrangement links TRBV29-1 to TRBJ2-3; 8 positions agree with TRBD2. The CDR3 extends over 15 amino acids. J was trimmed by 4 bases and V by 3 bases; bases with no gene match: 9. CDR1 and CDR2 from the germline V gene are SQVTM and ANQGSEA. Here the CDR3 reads CSVDRGGGGSDTQYF. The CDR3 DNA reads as TGCAGCGTTGACCGGGGGGGCGGGGGTTCAGATACGCAGTATTTT.

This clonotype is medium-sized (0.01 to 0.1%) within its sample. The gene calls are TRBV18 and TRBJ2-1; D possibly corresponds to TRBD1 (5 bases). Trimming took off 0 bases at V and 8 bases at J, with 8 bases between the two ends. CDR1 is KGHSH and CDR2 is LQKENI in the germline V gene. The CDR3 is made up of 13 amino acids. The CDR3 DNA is TGTGCCAGCTCACCACCAGGGGTGGATGAGCAGTTCTTC. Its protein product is CASSPPGVDEQFF.

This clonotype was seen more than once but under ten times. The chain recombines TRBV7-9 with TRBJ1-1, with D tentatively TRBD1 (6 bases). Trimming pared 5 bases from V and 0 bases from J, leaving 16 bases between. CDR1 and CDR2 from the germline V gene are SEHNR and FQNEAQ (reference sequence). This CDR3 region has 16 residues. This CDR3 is CASSPRSRGVNTEAFF. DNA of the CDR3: TGTGCCAGCAGCCCTAGGAGCAGGGGCGTGAACACTGAAGCTTTCTTT.

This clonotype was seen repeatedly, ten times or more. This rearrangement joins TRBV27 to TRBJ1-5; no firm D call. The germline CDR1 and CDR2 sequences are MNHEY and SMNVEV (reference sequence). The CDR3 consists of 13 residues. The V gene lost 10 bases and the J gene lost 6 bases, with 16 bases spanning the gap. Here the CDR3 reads CANHPGGGQPQHF. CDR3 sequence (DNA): TGTGCCAACCACCCGGGCGGAGGTCAGCCCCAGCATTTT.

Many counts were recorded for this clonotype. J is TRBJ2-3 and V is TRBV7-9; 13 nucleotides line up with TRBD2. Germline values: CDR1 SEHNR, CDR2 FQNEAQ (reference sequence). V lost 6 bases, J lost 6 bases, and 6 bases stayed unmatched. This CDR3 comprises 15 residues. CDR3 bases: TGTGCCAGCAGGAGGACTAGCGGGGGTGGGGATACGCAGTATTTT. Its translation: CASRRTSGGGDTQYF.

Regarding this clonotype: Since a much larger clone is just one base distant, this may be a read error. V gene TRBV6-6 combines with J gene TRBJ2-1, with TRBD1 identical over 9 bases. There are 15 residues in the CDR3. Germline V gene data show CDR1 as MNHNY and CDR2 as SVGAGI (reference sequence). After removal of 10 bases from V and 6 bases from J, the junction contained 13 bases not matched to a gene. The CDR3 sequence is CATFSGTGNSNEQFF. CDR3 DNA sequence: TGTGCCACCTTTTCCGGGACAGGGAATAGCAATGAGCAGTTCTTC.

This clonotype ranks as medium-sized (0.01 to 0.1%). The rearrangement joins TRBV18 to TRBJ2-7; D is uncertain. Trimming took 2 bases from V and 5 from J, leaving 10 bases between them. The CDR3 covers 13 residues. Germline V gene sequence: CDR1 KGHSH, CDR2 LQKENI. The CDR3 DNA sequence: TGTGCCAGCTCACCAGGGAATCCCCACGAGCAGTACTTC. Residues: CASSPGNPHEQYF.